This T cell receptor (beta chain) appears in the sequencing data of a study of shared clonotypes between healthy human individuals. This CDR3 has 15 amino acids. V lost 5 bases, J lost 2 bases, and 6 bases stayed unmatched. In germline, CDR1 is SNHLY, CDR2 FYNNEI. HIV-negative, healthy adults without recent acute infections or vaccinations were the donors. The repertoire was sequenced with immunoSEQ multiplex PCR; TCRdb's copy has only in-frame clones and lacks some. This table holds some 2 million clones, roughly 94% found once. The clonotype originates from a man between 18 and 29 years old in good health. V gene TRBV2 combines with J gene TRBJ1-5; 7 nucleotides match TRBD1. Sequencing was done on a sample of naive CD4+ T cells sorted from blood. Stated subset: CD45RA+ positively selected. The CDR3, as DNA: TGTGCCAGCAGTTTACAGGGGATGGGCAATCAGCCCCAGCATTTT. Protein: CASSLQGMGNQPQHF.